This T cell receptor (beta chain) was obtained from a study of blood T cell repertoires in COVID-19 (TCRdb year 2020). In the study overall: Collaborator samples came from the United States, Italy and Spain and covered acute and convalescent phases of COVID-19. The material from the prospective study consisted of cDNA or gDNA derived from T cells, B-cell-depleted T cells, or PBMCs. Deeply sampled blood TCRbeta repertoires from subjects exposed to, actively infected with, or recovered from COVID-19 were included in the dataset. A freely available public database, intended as a resource for researchers studying the immune response to SARS-CoV-2, is where the repertoires were released. Samples were obtained from the ongoing ImmuneRACE study (first 160 participants) and from about 1,300 subjects provided by 6 global collaborators. Sample metadata almost always included a de-identified subject ID, COVID-19 status, age in years and sex. Where available, HLA class I and class II types were taken from metadata supplied by the sample provider and were not determined by assay-based typing.

The collaborating institutions used their own protocols to collect whole blood in K2EDTA tubes. For TCRbeta analysis, collaborators shipped samples as frozen whole blood, isolated PBMCs, or DNA extracted from either of those sample types. Details on this clone: Its cognate antigen has yet to be identified. No base qualities exist here, and no much larger clone lies one base off it.

The CDR3 holds 15 amino acids from the cysteine to the phenylalanine. Just the 45-base CDR3 DNA is kept, in frame starting at base 1. At the junction V is shortened by 2 bases and J by 5 bases, with 16 bases in between. In the germline V gene, CDR1 corresponds to SGHTA and CDR2 to FQGNSA. General study outcomes and caveats: The amount of clinical and demographic metadata varied by source and participant and was provided uncurated.

TCRbeta CDR3 regions were amplified from genomic DNA using the immunoSEQ Assay, a bias-controlled multiplex PCR. In the original analysis: The number of nucleated cells in each sample was estimated from the amplification of reference gene primers within the assay. To quantify the absolute abundance of each unique TCRbeta CDR3 rearrangement, sequence reads were collapsed and filtered. For each sample, productive Simpson clonality was calculated as the square root of Simpson's diversity index across productive rearrangements. TCRdb retrieved this table from immuneACCESS and kept in-frame rearrangements only. Not all clones are present; in checked studies, unresolved V genes account for under half, and no reason is known for the remainder. V and J calls and clone size are given by that table; D and trimming were obtained from the DNA. The sample table shows approximately 240,000 clones, and roughly 82% are seen once. The biggest ten clones account for 4.5% to 6% of the sample.

Rearrangement joined TRBV7-2 to TRBJ2-7; a confident D gene designation cannot be given. The TCR sequence derives from a woman older than 75 with active or convalescent COVID-19. Sequenced: peripheral blood. In nucleotide form, the sequence is TGTGCCAGCAGCTTATTATCACCCAGATCCCACGAGCAGTACTTC. The translation is CASSLLSPRSHEQYF.